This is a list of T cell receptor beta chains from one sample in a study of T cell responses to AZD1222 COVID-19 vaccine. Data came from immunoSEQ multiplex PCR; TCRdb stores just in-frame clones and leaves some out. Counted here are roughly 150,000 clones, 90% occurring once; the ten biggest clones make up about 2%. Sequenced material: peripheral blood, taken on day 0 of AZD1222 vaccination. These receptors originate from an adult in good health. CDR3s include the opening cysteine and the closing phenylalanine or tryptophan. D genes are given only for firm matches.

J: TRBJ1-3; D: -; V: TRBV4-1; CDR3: CASSQREYHPSSGNTIYF; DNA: TGCGCCAGCAGCCAAAGAGAGTATCATCCGAGCTCTGGAAACACCATATATTTT
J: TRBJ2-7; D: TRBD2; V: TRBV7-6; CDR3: CASSFERAGESYEQYF; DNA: TGTGCCAGCAGCTTCGAACGCGCGGGGGAATCCTACGAGCAGTACTTC
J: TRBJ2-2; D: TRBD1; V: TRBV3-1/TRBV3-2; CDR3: CASSRTGAGGELFF; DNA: TGTGCCAGCAGCCGAACAGGGGCGGGCGGGGAGCTGTTTTTT
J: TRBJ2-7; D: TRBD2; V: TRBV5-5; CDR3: CASSPFRGGPSYEQYF; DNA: TGTGCCAGCAGCCCTTTCCGGGGGGGGCCTTCCTACGAGCAGTACTTC
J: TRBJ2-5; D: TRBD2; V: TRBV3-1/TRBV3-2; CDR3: CASSQGRLAGHQETQYF; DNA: TGTGCCAGCAGCCAAGGGAGACTAGCGGGGCATCAAGAGACCCAGTACTTC
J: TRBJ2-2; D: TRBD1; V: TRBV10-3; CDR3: CAISQPGTGVAGELFF; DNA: TGTGCCATCAGTCAACCCGGGACAGGGGTGGCCGGGGAGCTGTTTTTT
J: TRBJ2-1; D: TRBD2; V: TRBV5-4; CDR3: CASHRKREVNEQFF; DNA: TGTGCCAGCCATCGCAAGCGGGAAGTCAATGAGCAGTTCTTC
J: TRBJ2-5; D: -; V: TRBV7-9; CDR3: CASSLFAQETQYF; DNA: TGTGCCAGCAGCTTGTTTGCTCAAGAGACCCAGTACTTC
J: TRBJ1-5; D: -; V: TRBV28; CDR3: CASSYGPSNQPQHF; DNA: TGTGCCAGCAGTTATGGACCTAGCAATCAGCCCCAGCATTTT
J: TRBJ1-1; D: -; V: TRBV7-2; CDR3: CASRGSGTEAFF; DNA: TGTGCCAGCAGGGGTAGTGGCACTGAAGCTTTCTTT
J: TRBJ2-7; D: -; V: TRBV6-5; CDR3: CASSYTTGSYEQYF; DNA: TGTGCCAGCAGTTATACGACGGGCTCCTACGAGCAGTACTTC
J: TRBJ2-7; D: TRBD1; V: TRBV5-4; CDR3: CASSLPGTGGLYEQYF; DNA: TGTGCCAGCAGCTTACCCGGGACAGGGGGCCTCTACGAGCAGTACTTC
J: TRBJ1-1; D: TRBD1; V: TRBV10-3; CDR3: CAITQSDRGRSFF; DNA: TGTGCCATCACCCAATCGGACAGGGGGCGTTCGTTCTTT